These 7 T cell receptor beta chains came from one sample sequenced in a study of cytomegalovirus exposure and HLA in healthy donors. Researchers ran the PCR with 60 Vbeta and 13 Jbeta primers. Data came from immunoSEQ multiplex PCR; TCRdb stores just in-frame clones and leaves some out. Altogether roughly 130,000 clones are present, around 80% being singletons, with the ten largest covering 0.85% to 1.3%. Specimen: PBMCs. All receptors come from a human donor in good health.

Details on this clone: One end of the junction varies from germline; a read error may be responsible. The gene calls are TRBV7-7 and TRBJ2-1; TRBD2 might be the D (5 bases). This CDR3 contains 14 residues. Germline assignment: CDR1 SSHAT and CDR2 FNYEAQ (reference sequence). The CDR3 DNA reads TGTGCTAGCAGCTTAGGAGGTTCCTACAATGAGCAGTTCTTC. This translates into CASSLGGSYNEQFF.

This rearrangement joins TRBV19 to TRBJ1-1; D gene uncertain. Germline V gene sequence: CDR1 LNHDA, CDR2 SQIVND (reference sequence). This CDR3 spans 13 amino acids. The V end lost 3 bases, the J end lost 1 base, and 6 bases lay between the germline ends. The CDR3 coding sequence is TGTGCCAGTAGTATGGGGAGGAACACTGAAGCTTTCTTT. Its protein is CASSMGRNTEAFF.

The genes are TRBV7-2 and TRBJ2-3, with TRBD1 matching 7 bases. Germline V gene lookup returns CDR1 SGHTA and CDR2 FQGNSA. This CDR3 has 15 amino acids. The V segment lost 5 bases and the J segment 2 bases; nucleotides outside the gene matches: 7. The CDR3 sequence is CASSLWDSYTDTQYF. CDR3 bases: TGTGCCAGCAGCCTGTGGGACAGTTACACAGATACGCAGTATTTT.

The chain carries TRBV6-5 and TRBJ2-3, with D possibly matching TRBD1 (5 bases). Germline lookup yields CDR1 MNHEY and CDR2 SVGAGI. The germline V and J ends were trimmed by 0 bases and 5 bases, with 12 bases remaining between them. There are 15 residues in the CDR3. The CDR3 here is CASSYSKGLGDTQYF. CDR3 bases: TGTGCCAGCAGTTACTCGAAGGGGCTTGGAGATACGCAGTATTTT.

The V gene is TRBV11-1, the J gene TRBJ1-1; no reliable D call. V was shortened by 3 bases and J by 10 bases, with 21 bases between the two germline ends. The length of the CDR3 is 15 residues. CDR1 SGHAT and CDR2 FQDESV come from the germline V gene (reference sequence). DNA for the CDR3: TGTGCCAGCAGCTTTCTATCCGGGGAGGCGGGAGGAGCTTTCTTT. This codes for CASSFLSGEAGGAFF. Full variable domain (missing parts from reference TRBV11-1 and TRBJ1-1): EAEVAQSPRYKITEKSQAVAFWCDPISGHATLYWYRQILGQGPELLVQFQDESVVDDSQLPKDRFSAERLKGVDSTLKIQPAELGDSAMYLCASSFLSGEAGGAFFGQGTRLTVV.

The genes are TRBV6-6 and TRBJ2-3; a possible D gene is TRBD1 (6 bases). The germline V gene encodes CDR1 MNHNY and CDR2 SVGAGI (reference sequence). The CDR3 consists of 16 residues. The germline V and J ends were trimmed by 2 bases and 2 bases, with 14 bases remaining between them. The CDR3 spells CASSYTLGQSTDTQYF. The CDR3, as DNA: TGTGCCAGCAGTTACACCTTAGGACAGTCCACAGATACGCAGTATTTT.

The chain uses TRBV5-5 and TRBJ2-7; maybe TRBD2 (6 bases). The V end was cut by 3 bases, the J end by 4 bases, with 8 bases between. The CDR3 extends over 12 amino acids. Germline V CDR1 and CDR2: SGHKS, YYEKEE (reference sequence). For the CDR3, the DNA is TGTGCCAGCAGCTGGGGAGGTTACGAGCAGTACTTC. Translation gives CASSWGGYEQYF.